This TCR beta chain is drawn from a study of T-cell memory formation after mild COVID-19. TCRdb re-analysed the 5' RACE reads in MiXCR, keeping a single row per CDR3 protein. The table shows roughly 400,000 distinct CDR3 sequences, with roughly 15% occurring only once. With 2 bases removed from V and 6 bases from J, the gap between germline ends came to 18 bases. The CDR3 consists of 15 residues. The V gene's germline CDR1 is DFQATT and CDR2 SNEGSKA (reference sequence). This clonotype was counted only a few times. The rearrangement uses TRBV20-1 and TRBJ2-3; D is uncertain. This sequence was found in a man aged 18 to 29 who had mild COVID-19 (a few samples of this study predate the infection). Cell type and time point are not known. The sequenced sample consisted of PBMCs or a T cell subset sorted from them (not recorded which). The CDR3 sequence is CSARPAVSFVDTQYF. Written as DNA, the CDR3 is TGCAGTGCTAGACCCGCCGTTAGTTTCGTTGATACGCAGTATTTT.